The 32 T cell receptor beta chains in this list originate from one sample, sequenced in a study of T cell responses to AZD1222 COVID-19 vaccine. Libraries were prepared by immunoSEQ multiplex PCR; TCRdb keeps only in-frame clonotypes and omits some of them. The sample has approximately 260,000 clones; over 85% are singletons. The starting material was peripheral blood, obtained on day 0 of AZD1222 vaccination. These receptors were collected from an adult in good health.

The V call is TRBV3-1 (or the pseudogene TRBV3-2), the J call TRBJ1-1; no reliable D call. This CDR3 has 13 residues. CDR1 is LGHDT, CDR2 YNNKEL, per germline (reference sequence). Trimming cost V 3 bases and J 1 base, with 6 bases left between them. The chain's CDR3 is CASSQAENTEAFF. The CDR3 coding sequence is TGTGCCAGCAGCCAGGCAGAGAACACTGAAGCTTTCTTT.

The chain has TRBV4-2 and TRBJ2-7; D tentatively reads TRBD1 or TRBD2 (6 bases each). The CDR3 has 15 residues. Between the trimmed V and J ends, which lost 0 bases and 1 base, there was a span of 10 bases. In germline, CDR1 is LGHNA, CDR2 YNFKEQ. DNA for the CDR3: TGTGCCAGCAGCCAAGATGAGGGGGGATCCTACGAGCAGTACTTC. This translates into CASSQDEGGSYEQYF.

This chain uses TRBV2 with TRBJ1-4; D is undetermined. Germline V gives CDR1 SNHLY, CDR2 FYNNEI. The CDR3 has 14 amino acids. V was trimmed by 7 bases and J by 2 bases, leaving 11 bases between them. In DNA form, the CDR3 reads TGTGCCAGCACCCCGACGCATACTAATGAAAAACTGTTTTTT. This encodes CASTPTHTNEKLFF.

This sequence joins TRBV7-9 and TRBJ1-5; D possibly corresponds to TRBD1 (5 bases). Trimming took off 4 bases at V and 2 bases at J, with 15 bases between the two ends. Germline lookup yields CDR1 SEHNR and CDR2 FQNEAQ (reference sequence). This CDR3 region has 16 residues. The CDR3 DNA follows: TGTGCCAGCAGCTCCGGACCCCGGGGCGGCAATCAGCCCCAGCATTTT. This translates into CASSSGPRGGNQPQHF.

This chain joins TRBV4-1 and TRBJ2-5; D is undetermined. This CDR3 is built from 11 residues. Germline assignment: CDR1 MGHRA and CDR2 YSYEKL. The V end lost 4 bases, the J end lost 6 bases, and 6 bases lay between the germline ends. In nucleotides, the CDR3 is TGCGCCAGCAGCCGGGATAAGACCCAGTACTTC. It yields the protein CASSRDKTQYF.

Regarding this clone: Other DNA sequences in this sample translate to the same CDR3. This chain joins TRBV20-1 and TRBJ2-5; no firm D call. Per the germline V gene, CDR1 is DFQATT and CDR2 is SNEGSKA (reference sequence). The CDR3 covers 10 residues. V was clipped by 3 bases and J by 3 bases, with 2 bases between them. The CDR3 coding sequence is TGCAGTGCTAGGGAAGAGACCCAGTACTTC. It translates to CSAREETQYF.

This chain uses TRBV30 with TRBJ1-1, with unresolved D. Trimming stripped 2 bases from V and 6 bases from J, with 7 bases between. The V gene's germline CDR1 is GTSNPN and CDR2 SVGIG (reference sequence). This CDR3 is built from 11 residues. The CDR3 is CAWSLFPEAFF. CDR3 nucleotide sequence: TGTGCCTGGAGTTTATTCCCTGAAGCTTTCTTT.

The chain has TRBV19 and TRBJ1-1, with 8 bases identical to TRBD1. Germline-derived CDR1 and CDR2 are LNHDA and SQIVND (reference sequence). V gave up 3 bases and J gave up 3 bases; unmatched junction bases: 3. The CDR3 is 14 residues long. In DNA, the CDR3 is TGTGCCAGTAGTATCAGGGGGCGCGACACTGAAGCTTTCTTT. It translates to CASSIRGRDTEAFF.

The chain carries TRBV5-1 and TRBJ2-7, with D maybe TRBD2 (5 bases). The CDR3 sequence is 14 residues long. Trimming removed 4 bases from V and 3 bases from J, with 14 bases in between. The germline V gene has CDR1 SGHRS and CDR2 YFSETQ. In DNA, the CDR3 is TGCGCCAGCAGCCCGAACGGAGGAATCTACGAGCAGTACTTC. Its protein is CASSPNGGIYEQYF.

This chain uses TRBV5-4 with TRBJ1-2; possible D gene TRBD1, 6 bases. CDR1 is SGHNT, CDR2 YYREEE, per germline (reference sequence). CDR3 length: 14 amino acids. Trimming took off 0 bases at V and 4 bases at J, with 10 bases between the two ends. CDR3 sequence reads: CASSLDQGIYGYTF. CDR3 coding DNA: TGTGCCAGCAGCTTGGACCAGGGGATCTATGGCTACACCTTC.

This chain links TRBV12-3 or TRBV12-4 with TRBJ1-4; D remains unclear. Trimming pared 3 bases from V and 2 bases from J, leaving 4 bases between. This CDR3 region has 13 residues. The CDR3 DNA is TGTGCCAGCAGTTTGTCGACTAATGAAAAACTGTTTTTT. It translates to CASSLSTNEKLFF.

This chain uses TRBV4-1 with TRBJ2-2, with D perhaps matching TRBD1 or TRBD2 (6 bases each). Germline CDR1 is MGHRA and CDR2 is YSYEKL. The CDR3 contains 21 residues. With 6 bases removed from V and 3 bases from J, the gap between germline ends came to 32 bases. In DNA, the CDR3 is TGCGCCAGCAGTATTATCCATTGGGGTTCCAGGAGGGGGAACGACACCGGGGAGCTGTTTTTT. This translates into CASSIIHWGSRRGNDTGELFF.

This chain links TRBV3-1 (or the pseudogene TRBV3-2) with TRBJ1-3; D gene unclear. The length of the CDR3 is 14 residues. CDR1 LGHDT and CDR2 YNNKEL come from the germline V gene (reference sequence). The V and J ends lost 4 bases and 4 bases respectively, with 11 bases between them. CDR3 region: CASSPGWEGNTIYF. The CDR3 DNA reads TGTGCCAGCAGCCCGGGATGGGAAGGAAACACCATATATTTT.

This clone has only one observation. The V and J genes are TRBV5-1 and TRBJ2-3; tentative D call: TRBD2 (5 bases). CDR1 SGHRS and CDR2 YFSETQ come from the germline V gene. The CDR3 runs 14 residues. The germline V and J ends were trimmed by 4 bases and 2 bases, with 11 bases remaining between them. The CDR3 nucleotides are TGCGCCAGCAGCAACGAGGGCTACACAGATACGCAGTATTTT. Residues: CASSNEGYTDTQYF. The whole variable domain, remainder taken from reference TRBV5-1 and TRBJ2-3, is KAGVTQTPRYLIKTRGQQVTLSCSPISGHRSVSWYQQTPGQGLQFLFEYFSETQRNKGNFPGRFSGRQFSNSRSEMNVSTLELGDSALYLCASSNEGYTDTQYFGPGTRLTVL.

V gene TRBV19 combines with J gene TRBJ1-2; D is uncertain. The V end lost 5 bases, the J end lost 4 bases, and 8 bases lay between the germline ends. The CDR3 contains 12 residues. Germline V gene sequence: CDR1 LNHDA, CDR2 SQIVND (reference sequence). CDR3 sequence (DNA): TGTGCCAGTAGTCCGGGTATCTATGGCTACACCTTC. Protein sequence: CASSPGIYGYTF.

This clone was picked up one time. V is TRBV27 and J is TRBJ1-3; possible D gene TRBD1, 6 bases. Per germline, CDR1 MNHEY and CDR2 SMNVEV (reference sequence). CDR3 length: 18 residues. Trimming removed 6 bases at V and 0 bases at J, with 21 bases between. In DNA, the CDR3 is TGTGCCAGCAGCAAAACTCATTCCGGGACAAGCTCTGGAAACACCATATATTTT. This sequence encodes CASSKTHSGTSSGNTIYF.

This rearrangement joins TRBV28 to TRBJ1-6, with D unclear. CDR3 size: 16 residues. Germline values: CDR1 MDHEN, CDR2 SYDVKM. V shed 1 base and J shed 3 bases, with 10 bases lying between them. The CDR3 sequence: CASSLYAANYNSPLHF. Here the CDR3 DNA reads TGTGCCAGCAGTTTATATGCAGCTAACTATAATTCACCCCTCCACTTT.

The J gene is TRBJ1-2, the V gene TRBV2; no clear D gene. The CDR3 consists of 14 residues. Per the germline V gene, CDR1 is SNHLY and CDR2 is FYNNEI. V lost 2 bases and J 2 bases, leaving 9 bases between the germline ends. CDR3 nucleotide sequence: TGTGCCAGCAGTGAAAGGGTTAACAACTATGGCTACACCTTC. Its protein product is CASSERVNNYGYTF.

The rearrangement joins TRBV15 to TRBJ2-7, with D uncertain. Germline CDR1 and CDR2: LNHNV and YYDKDF (reference sequence). V was shortened by 0 bases and J by 1 base, with 4 bases between the two germline ends. The CDR3 has 13 residues. The CDR3: CATSRDTSYEQYF. Written as DNA, the CDR3 is TGTGCCACCAGCAGAGATACGTCCTACGAGCAGTACTTC.

This chain links TRBV18 with TRBJ2-3, with a possible D match to TRBD1 (6 bases). The germline gives CDR1 KGHSH, CDR2 LQKENI. The CDR3 spans 13 residues. Trimming removed 6 bases from V and 7 bases from J, with 14 bases in between. CDR3 nucleotides: TGTGCCAGCTCCTCTTCACAGGGCAATACGCAGTATTTT. Protein: CASSSSQGNTQYF. The full variable domain, in which reference TRBV18 and TRBJ2-3 provide the parts outside the CDR3, is NAGVMQNPRHLVRRRGQEARLRCSPMKGHSHVYWYRQLPEEGLKFMVYLQKENIIDESGMPKERFSAEFPKEGPSILRIQQVVRGDSAAYFCASSSSQGNTQYFGPGTRLTVL.

The rearrangement joins TRBV18 to TRBJ1-6; D is unclear. Trimming shortened V by 6 bases and J by 6 bases, and 12 bases separated the two germline ends. Germline CDR1 KGHSH, CDR2 LQKENI. CDR3 length: 14 amino acids. This chain's CDR3 is CASSLQDLNSPLHF. For the CDR3, the DNA is TGTGCCAGCTCCCTCCAGGACCTTAATTCACCCCTCCACTTT.

The chain employs TRBV18 and TRBJ2-4; possible D gene TRBD2, 6 bases. The V end lost 0 bases, the J end lost 8 bases, and 14 bases lay between the germline ends. In germline, CDR1 is KGHSH, CDR2 LQKENI. The CDR3 length is 15 residues. This CDR3 reads CASSPPRGVADIQYF. Written as DNA, the CDR3 is TGTGCCAGCTCACCACCGCGGGGAGTTGCAGACATTCAGTACTTC. The full variable domain, with the rest looked up from reference TRBV18 and TRBJ2-4, is NAGVMQNPRHLVRRRGQEARLRCSPMKGHSHVYWYRQLPEEGLKFMVYLQKENIIDESGMPKERFSAEFPKEGPSILRIQQVVRGDSAAYFCASSPPRGVADIQYFGAGTRLSVL.

This sequence joins TRBV10-1 and TRBJ2-7; D possibly corresponds to TRBD1 (5 bases). Germline lookup yields CDR1 WNHNN and CDR2 SYGVQD (reference sequence). Trimming cost V 3 bases and J 2 bases, with 11 bases left between them. CDR3 length equals 14 residues. CDR3: CASSEGQGPYEQYF. The CDR3, as DNA: TGCGCCAGCAGTGAAGGGCAGGGCCCCTACGAGCAGTACTTC.

The rearrangement joins TRBV7-2 to TRBJ1-2; unclear D gene. CDR1 and CDR2 (germline): SGHTA, FQGNSA. V lost 5 bases, J lost 5 bases, and 12 bases lay in between. The CDR3 sequence is 13 residues long. The CDR3 region has the DNA TGTGCCAGCAGCAGTACATCCTTGTATGGCTACACCTTC. Its translation is CASSSTSLYGYTF. Based on the CDR3 plus reference TRBV7-2 and TRBJ1-2, the full variable domain is GAGVSQSPSNKVTEKGKDVELRCDPISGHTALYWYRQSLGQGLEFLIYFQGNSAPDKSGLPSDRFSAERTGGSVSTLTIQRTQQEDSAVYLCASSSTSLYGYTFGSGTRLTVV.

This clone has only one observation. The chain carries TRBV30 and TRBJ2-3, with unresolved D. The CDR3 spans 12 residues. Looked up from germline, CDR1 is GTSNPN and CDR2 is SVGIG (reference sequence). Trimming removed 3 bases from V and 6 bases from J, with 10 bases in between. Here the CDR3 reads CAWSPDGDTQYF. CDR3 sequence (DNA): TGTGCCTGGAGCCCTGACGGGGATACGCAGTATTTT.

This CDR3 is CASSGGQGGRYEQYF. The DNA for the CDR3 is TGTGCCAGCAGTGGGGGACAGGGGGGCCGGTACGAGCAGTACTTC. The chain combines TRBV2 with TRBJ2-7; 11 bases are shared with TRBD1. Germline lookup yields CDR1 SNHLY and CDR2 FYNNEI. The J segment lost 4 bases and the V segment lost 4 bases, leaving 6 bases of the junction unmatched. The CDR3 runs 15 residues.

This chain joins TRBV4-1 and TRBJ2-1; D unclear. The CDR3 consists of 12 residues. Trimming cost V 4 bases and J 15 bases, with 16 bases left between them. Germline lookup yields CDR1 MGHRA and CDR2 YSYEKL. CDR3 sequence: CASSREQPLWFF. In DNA form, the CDR3 reads TGCGCCAGCAGCCGAGAACAGCCCTTATGGTTCTTC.

The CDR3 is CASSRAPGLAGEQFF. In nucleotides, the CDR3 is TGTGCCAGCAGCAGGGCTCCGGGACTAGCGGGGGAGCAGTTCTTC. This chain connects TRBV11-3 to TRBJ2-1, with 13 bases that match TRBD2. Germline V CDR1 and CDR2: SGHNT, YENEEA. CDR3 length: 15 residues. V was clipped by 5 bases and J by 10 bases; unmatched bases: 8.

The chain has TRBV28 and TRBJ1-2; no firm D call. V gave up 8 bases and J gave up 8 bases, with 12 bases separating them. CDR1 and CDR2 from the germline V gene are MDHEN and SYDVKM. The CDR3 is 11 amino acids. The CDR3 nucleotides read TGTGCCAGCCTCGGTGTGGAAGGCTACACCTTC. This sequence encodes CASLGVEGYTF.

V is TRBV6-5 and J is TRBJ1-1; D gene uncertain. The ends were cut back, 1 base at V and 1 base at J, with 10 bases in the middle. This CDR3 has 15 residues. Germline V gene data show CDR1 as MNHEY and CDR2 as SVGAGI. The CDR3 DNA reads TGTGCCAGCAGTTACTATGGCGTAAAGAACACTGAAGCTTTCTTT. Protein product: CASSYYGVKNTEAFF.

As concerns this clone: The same CDR3 arises from other DNA sequences in this sample as well. The chain uses TRBV2 and TRBJ1-1; D is unclear. V dropped 1 base and J dropped 0 bases, with 3 bases sitting between them. The germline V gene has CDR1 SNHLY and CDR2 FYNNEI. The CDR3 has 13 amino acids. The chain's CDR3 is CASSEGLNTEAFF. The CDR3 DNA reads as TGTGCCAGCAGTGAAGGCTTGAACACTGAAGCTTTCTTT. The full variable domain, completed using reference TRBV2 and TRBJ1-1, is EPEVTQTPSHQVTQMGQEVILRCVPISNHLYFYWYRQILGQKVEFLVSFYNNEISEKSEIFDDQFSVERPDGSNFTLKIRSTKLEDSAMYFCASSEGLNTEAFFGQGTRLTVV.

This chain joins TRBV4-1 and TRBJ2-1; D is uncertain. This CDR3 has 13 residues. CDR1 is MGHRA, CDR2 YSYEKL, per germline. V lost 3 bases to trimming and J lost 3 bases, with 6 bases between them. CDR3 coding DNA: TGCGCCAGCAGCCAGGTGATCTACAATGAGCAGTTCTTC. As protein: CASSQVIYNEQFF.